The entry below describes one TCR beta chain. Antigen specificity is unknown. The sample comes from a study of spatial heterogeneity in lung cancer. Study-wide background: Sequencing was performed on follow-up PBMC samples when available, collected at a median of around 2 years after resection. Study-level points and caveats: Resection saw ubiquitous expanded tumor TCRs appear in blood more than follow-up did.

In the library, each TCR cDNA molecule bore its own unique molecular identifier. One entry per CDR3 protein, called by TCRdb with MiXCR from the 5' RACE reads. The data show roughly 99,000 distinct CDR3 sequences, approximately 20% seen once. Time point meaning: blood at routine non-recurrence follow-up after resection. Without sorting, whole RNA was sequenced from tumor, nontumor lung or frozen PBMC. The source was PBMCs, collected at follow-up. The source of this sequence is a male donor with early-stage non-small cell lung cancer.

The CDR3 here is CASSVRSPGELFF. In nucleotides, the CDR3 is TGTGCCAGCAGCGTAAGAAGCCCCGGGGAGCTGTTTTTT. The J gene is TRBJ2-2, the V gene TRBV9, with D hard to call. Germline assignment: CDR1 SGDLS and CDR2 YYNGEE. Deletions cut 1 base from V and 6 bases from J, with 7 bases between. The CDR3 is made up of 13 amino acids.